Described below is a single T cell receptor beta chain sequence and its context. Its antigen is still unknown. The assay used deep level. The team ran DNA from unsorted PBMCs on ten immunoSEQ deep assay plates for sequencing. Produced via immunoSEQ multiplex PCR; TCRdb's table is partial and in-frame only. The sample holds 450,000 to 650,000 clones, around 78% seen once. The CDR3 runs 14 residues. The V gene lost 5 bases and the J gene lost 4 bases, with 13 bases spanning the gap. The germline V gene encodes CDR1 SGHAT and CDR2 FQNNGV. The sample belongs to a study of shared clonotypes between healthy human individuals. Regarding the study as a whole: Read depth was anticipated to influence clonotype sharing among donors.

The V call is TRBV11-2, the J call TRBJ2-3, with a tentative D call TRBD2 (6 bases). The TCR sequence derives from a woman in her forties in good health. Some clones in this sample may be carry-over from other donors' samples. Input material: PBMCs. In nucleotides, the CDR3 is TGTGCCAGCAGCCTTTGGGGGACTTCAGATACGCAGTATTTT. Protein product: CASSLWGTSDTQYF.